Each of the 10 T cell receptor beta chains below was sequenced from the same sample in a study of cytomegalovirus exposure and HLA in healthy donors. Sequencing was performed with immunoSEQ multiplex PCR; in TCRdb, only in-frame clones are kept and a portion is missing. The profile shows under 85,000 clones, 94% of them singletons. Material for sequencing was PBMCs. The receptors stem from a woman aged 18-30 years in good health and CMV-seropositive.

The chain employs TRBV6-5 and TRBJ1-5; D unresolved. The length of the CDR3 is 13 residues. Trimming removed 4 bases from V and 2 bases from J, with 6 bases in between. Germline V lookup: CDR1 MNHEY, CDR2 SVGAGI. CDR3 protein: CASSWRGNQPQHF. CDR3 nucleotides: TGTGCCAGCAGTTGGCGGGGCAATCAGCCCCAGCATTTT.

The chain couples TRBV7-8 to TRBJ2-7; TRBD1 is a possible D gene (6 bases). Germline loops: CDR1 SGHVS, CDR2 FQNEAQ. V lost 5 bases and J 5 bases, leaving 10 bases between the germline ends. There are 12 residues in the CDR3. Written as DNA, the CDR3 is TGTGCCAGCAGCCCACAGGGAAACGAGCAGTACTTC. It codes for CASSPQGNEQYF.

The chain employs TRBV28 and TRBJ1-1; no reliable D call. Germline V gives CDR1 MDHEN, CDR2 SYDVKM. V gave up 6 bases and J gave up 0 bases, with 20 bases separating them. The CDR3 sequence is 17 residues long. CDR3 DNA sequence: TGTGCCAGCAGCCCTATAATTTCGGGGAACATGAACACTGAAGCTTTCTTT. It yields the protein CASSPIISGNMNTEAFF.

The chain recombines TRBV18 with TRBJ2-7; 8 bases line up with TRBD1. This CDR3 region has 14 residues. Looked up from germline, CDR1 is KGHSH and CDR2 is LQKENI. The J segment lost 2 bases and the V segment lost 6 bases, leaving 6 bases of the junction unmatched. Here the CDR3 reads CASSSDRGPYEQYF. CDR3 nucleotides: TGTGCCAGCTCGTCCGACAGGGGCCCCTACGAGCAGTACTTC.

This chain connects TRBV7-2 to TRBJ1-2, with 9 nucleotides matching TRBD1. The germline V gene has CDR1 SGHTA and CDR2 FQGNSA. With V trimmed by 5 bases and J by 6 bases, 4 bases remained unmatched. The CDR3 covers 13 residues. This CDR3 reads CASSLRQGDGYTF. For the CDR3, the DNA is TGTGCCAGCAGCCTAAGACAGGGGGATGGCTACACCTTC. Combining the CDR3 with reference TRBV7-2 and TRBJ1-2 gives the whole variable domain GAGVSQSPSNKVTEKGKDVELRCDPISGHTALYWYRQSLGQGLEFLIYFQGNSAPDKSGLPSDRFSAERTGGSVSTLTIQRTQQEDSAVYLCASSLRQGDGYTFGSGTRLTVV.

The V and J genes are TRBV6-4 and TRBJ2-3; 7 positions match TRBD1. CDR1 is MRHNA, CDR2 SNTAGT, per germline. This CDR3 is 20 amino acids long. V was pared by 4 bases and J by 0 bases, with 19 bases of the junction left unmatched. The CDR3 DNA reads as TGTGCCAGCAGTGTTACCGGGACAGAAGCTTTTTCAGCTAGCACAGATACGCAGTATTTT. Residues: CASSVTGTEAFSASTDTQYF.

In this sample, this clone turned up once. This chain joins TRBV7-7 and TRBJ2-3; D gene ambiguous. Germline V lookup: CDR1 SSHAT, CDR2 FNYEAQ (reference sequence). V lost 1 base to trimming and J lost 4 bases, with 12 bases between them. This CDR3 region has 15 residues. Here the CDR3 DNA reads TGTGCCAGCAGCTTAGGCTACAGTGGTTCAGATACGCAGTATTTT. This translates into CASSLGYSGSDTQYF. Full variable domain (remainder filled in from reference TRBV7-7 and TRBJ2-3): GAGVSQSPRYKVTKRGQDVTLRCDPISSHATLYWYQQALGQGPEFLTYFNYEAQPDKSGLPSDRFSAERPEGSISTLTIQRTEQRDSAMYRCASSLGYSGSDTQYFGPGTRLTVL.

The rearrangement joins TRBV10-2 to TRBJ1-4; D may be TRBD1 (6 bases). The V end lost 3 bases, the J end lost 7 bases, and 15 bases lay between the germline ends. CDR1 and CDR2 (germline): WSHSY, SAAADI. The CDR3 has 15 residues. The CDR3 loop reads CASSEFGRGAEKLFF. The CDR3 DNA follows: TGCGCCAGCAGTGAATTTGGCAGGGGTGCTGAAAAACTGTTTTTT.

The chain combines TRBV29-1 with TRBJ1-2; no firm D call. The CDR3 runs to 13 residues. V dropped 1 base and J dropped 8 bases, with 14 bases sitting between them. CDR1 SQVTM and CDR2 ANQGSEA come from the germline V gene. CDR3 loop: CSVEVPNLGGYTF. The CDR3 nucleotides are TGCAGCGTTGAAGTCCCTAATCTCGGGGGCTACACCTTC.

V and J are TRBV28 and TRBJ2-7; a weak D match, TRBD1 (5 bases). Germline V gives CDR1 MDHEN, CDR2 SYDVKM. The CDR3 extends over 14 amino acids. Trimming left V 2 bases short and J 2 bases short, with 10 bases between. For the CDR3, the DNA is TGTGCCAGCAGTTTAGGCAGGGTCCCCTACGAGCAGTACTTC. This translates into CASSLGRVPYEQYF.